This TCR beta chain is from a study of T cell repertoires in aging, cancer and after chemotherapy. The length of the CDR3 is 12 residues. V dropped 3 bases and J dropped 2 bases, with 7 bases sitting between them. Germline loops: CDR1 GTSNPN, CDR2 SVGIG (reference sequence). Peripheral blood genomic DNA, not sorted cells or RNA, was the template. Multiplex touch-down PCR with TRB-A/B primers amplified rearranged V-D-J TRB sequences. From the multiplex PCR reads, TCRdb called clonotypes with MiXCR, one entry per CDR3 protein. The sample has about 13,000 distinct CDR3 sequences, roughly 36% seen once. The chain links TRBV30 to TRBJ1-1; D uncertain. This receptor was identified in a human donor in good health. The donor label of this sample is uncertain. Sequencing was done on a sample of blood. The CDR3 bases are TGTGCCTGGAGGCAGAGAAACACTGAAGCTTTCTTT. Residues: CAWRQRNTEAFF.